The clone carrying this T cell receptor beta chain was detected a few times. The table came from immunoSEQ multiplex PCR; TCRdb's copy has only in-frame clones and leaves some out. The sample includes some 150,000 clones, approximately 86% of them seen just once. The J segment lost 3 bases and the V segment lost 2 bases, leaving 0 bases of the junction unmatched. CDR3 size: 14 residues. Germline-derived CDR1 and CDR2 are MNHEY and SMNVEV (reference sequence). These data originate in a study of blood T cell repertoires in COVID-19. The genes are TRBV27 and TRBJ2-7; 11 nucleotides match TRBD2. The TCR originated in a woman between 45 and 60 years old with acute or convalescent COVID-19. The sample taken for sequencing was peripheral blood. Here the CDR3 reads CASSLTSGSYEQYF. DNA for the CDR3: TGTGCCAGCAGTTTAACTAGCGGGAGCTACGAGCAGTACTTC.